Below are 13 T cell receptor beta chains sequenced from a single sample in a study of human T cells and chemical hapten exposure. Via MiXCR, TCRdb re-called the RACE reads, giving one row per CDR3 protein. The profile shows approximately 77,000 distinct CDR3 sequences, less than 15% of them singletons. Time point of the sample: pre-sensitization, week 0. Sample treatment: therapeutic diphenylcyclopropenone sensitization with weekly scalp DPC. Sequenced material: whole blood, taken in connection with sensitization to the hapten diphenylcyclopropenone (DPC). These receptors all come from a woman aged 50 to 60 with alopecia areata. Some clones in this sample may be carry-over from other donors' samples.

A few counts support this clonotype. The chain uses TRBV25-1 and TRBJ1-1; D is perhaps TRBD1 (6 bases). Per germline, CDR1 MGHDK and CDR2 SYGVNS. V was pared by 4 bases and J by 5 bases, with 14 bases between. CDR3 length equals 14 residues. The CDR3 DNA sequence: TGTGCCAGCAGTGGGACGTCAGGGGTAACTGAAGCTTTCTTT. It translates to CASSGTSGVTEAFF.

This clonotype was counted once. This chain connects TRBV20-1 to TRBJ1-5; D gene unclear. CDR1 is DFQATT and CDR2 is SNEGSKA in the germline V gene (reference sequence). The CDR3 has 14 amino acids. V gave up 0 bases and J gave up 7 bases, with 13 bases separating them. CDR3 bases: TGCAGTGCTAGAGAGGGGTCGCTGGAGCAGCCCCAGCATTTT. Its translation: CSAREGSLEQPQHF.

As DNA, the CDR3 is TGCGCCAGCACCCTCCCTGGGGCCAACGTCCTGACTTTC. It encodes CASTLPGANVLTF. The chain links TRBV5-1 to TRBJ2-6, with unresolved D. V shed 6 bases and J shed 2 bases, with 6 bases lying between them. CDR1 and CDR2 from the germline V gene are SGHRS and YFSETQ. The CDR3 consists of 13 residues. The full variable domain, its missing parts supplied by reference TRBV5-1 and TRBJ2-6, is KAGVTQTPRYLIKTRGQQVTLSCSPISGHRSVSWYQQTPGQGLQFLFEYFSETQRNKGNFPGRFSGRQFSNSRSEMNVSTLELGDSALYLCASTLPGANVLTFGAGSRLTVL.

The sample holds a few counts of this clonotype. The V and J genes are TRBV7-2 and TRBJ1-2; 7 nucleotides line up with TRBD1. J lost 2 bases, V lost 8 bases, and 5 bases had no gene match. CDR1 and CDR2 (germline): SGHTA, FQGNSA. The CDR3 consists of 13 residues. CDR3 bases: TGTGCCAGCTCGGGACAGCTGAACTATGGCTACACCTTC. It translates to CASSGQLNYGYTF. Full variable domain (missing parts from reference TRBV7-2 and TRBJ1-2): GAGVSQSPSNKVTEKGKDVELRCDPISGHTALYWYRQSLGQGLEFLIYFQGNSAPDKSGLPSDRFSAERTGGSVSTLTIQRTQQEDSAVYLCASSGQLNYGYTFGSGTRLTVV.

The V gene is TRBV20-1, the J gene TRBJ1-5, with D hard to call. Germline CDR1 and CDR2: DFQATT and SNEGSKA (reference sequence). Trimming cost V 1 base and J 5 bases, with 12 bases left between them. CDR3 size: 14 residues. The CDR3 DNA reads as TGCAGTGCTAGAGGGCGGGGTGCGTATCAGCCCCAGCATTTT. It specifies CSARGRGAYQPQHF.

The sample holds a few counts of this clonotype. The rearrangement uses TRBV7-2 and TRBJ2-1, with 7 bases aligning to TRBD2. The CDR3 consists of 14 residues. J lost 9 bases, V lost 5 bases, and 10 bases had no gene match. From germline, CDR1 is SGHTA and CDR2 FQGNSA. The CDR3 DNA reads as TGTGCCAGCAGCACGAGTGGGGGGGTCGGTGAGCAGTTCTTC. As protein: CASSTSGGVGEQFF.

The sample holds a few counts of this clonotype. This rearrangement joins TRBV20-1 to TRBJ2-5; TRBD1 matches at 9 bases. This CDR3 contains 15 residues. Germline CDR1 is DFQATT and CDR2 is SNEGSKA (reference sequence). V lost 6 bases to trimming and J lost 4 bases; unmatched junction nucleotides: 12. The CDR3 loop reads CSAERPGQGGETQYF. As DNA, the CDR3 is TGCAGTGCAGAGAGACCGGGACAGGGTGGAGAGACCCAGTACTTC.

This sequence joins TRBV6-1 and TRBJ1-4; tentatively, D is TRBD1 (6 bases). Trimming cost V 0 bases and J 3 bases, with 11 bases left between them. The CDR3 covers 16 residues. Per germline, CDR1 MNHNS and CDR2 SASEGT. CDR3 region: CASSEAWGPANEKLFF. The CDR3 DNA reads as TGTGCCAGCAGTGAAGCTTGGGGGCCAGCTAATGAAAAACTGTTTTTT.

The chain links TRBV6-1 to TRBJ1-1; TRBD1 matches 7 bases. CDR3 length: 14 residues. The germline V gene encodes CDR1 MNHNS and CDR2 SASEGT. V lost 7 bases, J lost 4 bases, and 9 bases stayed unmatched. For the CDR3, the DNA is TGTGCCAGCAAGGGGGCCCTTGTGACCACTGAAGCTTTCTTT. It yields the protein CASKGALVTTEAFF.

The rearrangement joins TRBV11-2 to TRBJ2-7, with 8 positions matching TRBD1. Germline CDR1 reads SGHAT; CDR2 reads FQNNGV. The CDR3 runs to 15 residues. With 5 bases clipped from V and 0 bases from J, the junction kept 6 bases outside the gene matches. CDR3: CASSENRGSSYEQYF. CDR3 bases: TGTGCCAGCAGCGAGAACAGGGGGAGCTCCTACGAGCAGTACTTC.

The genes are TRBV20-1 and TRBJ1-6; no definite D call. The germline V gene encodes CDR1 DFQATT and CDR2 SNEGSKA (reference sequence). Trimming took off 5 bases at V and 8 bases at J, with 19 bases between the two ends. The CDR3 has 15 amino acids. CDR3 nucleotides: TGCAGTGCTTTCGAGGGATGGCTAAGAGATTCACCCCTCCACTTT. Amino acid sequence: CSAFEGWLRDSPLHF.

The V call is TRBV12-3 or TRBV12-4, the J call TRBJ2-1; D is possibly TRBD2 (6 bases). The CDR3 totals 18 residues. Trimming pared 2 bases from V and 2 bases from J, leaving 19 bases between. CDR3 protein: CASSLPLARSKTYNEQFF. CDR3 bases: TGTGCCAGCAGTTTACCTCTAGCGCGCAGTAAGACCTACAATGAGCAGTTCTTC.

Here the CDR3 DNA reads TGCGCCAGCAGCCAAGATCCGGGGGTCGGCGAGCAGTACTTC. Amino acids: CASSQDPGVGEQYF. The rearrangement joins TRBV4-3 to TRBJ2-7; D possibly corresponds to TRBD2 (6 bases). Trimming left V 0 bases short and J 6 bases short, with 12 bases between. Germline CDR1 is LGHNA and CDR2 is YSLEER. CDR3 length: 14 amino acids.